A selection of T cell receptor beta chains follows, all from one sample in a study of OX40 agonist ivuxolimab in advanced cancers. The repertoire was sequenced with immunoSEQ multiplex PCR; TCRdb's copy has only in-frame clones and lacks some. The sample contains fewer than 40,000 clones, around 90% of which appear only once. The sequencing used CD4+ or CD8+ T cells sorted from blood, collected in a trial of the OX40 agonist ivuxolimab. These receptors came from an adult with an advanced solid tumor such as melanoma, head and neck, liver or kidney cancer. Both conserved end residues are part of each CDR3. The order of the fields is V gene, J gene, D gene, CDR3 length, clone size, CDR3 DNA, CDR3 protein. The D gene is left open where the match is weak. Part of the rows lack a size; the others show once, few, many or a class for expanded clones.

TRBV7-3	TRBJ2-2	NA	16	NA	TGTGCCAGCAGCCTGGGGGGCAGGAAACCCACCGGGGAGCTGTTTTTT	CASSLGGRKPTGELFF
TRBV2	TRBJ1-5	NA	13	NA	TGTGCCAGCAGTGAAAGGGTAAAGCAGCCCCAGCATTTT	CASSERVKQPQHF
TRBV9	TRBJ2-2	NA	15	NA	TGTGCCAGCAGCGTAGAACCGTTGAACACCGGGGAGCTGTTTTTT	CASSVEPLNTGELFF
TRBV9	TRBJ2-3	TRBD2	14	NA	TGTGCCAGCAGGGGAGGGGTGGGAGCAGATACGCAGTATTTT	CASRGGVGADTQYF
TRBV21-1	TRBJ2-3	NA	13	NA	TGTACGGGGAGGGGGGCCCACACAGATACGCAGTATTTT	CTGRGAHTDTQYF
TRBV13	TRBJ2-4	TRBD2	18	NA	TGTGCCAGCAGCCAGACTAGCGGGGGGCTACTAGCCAAAAACATTCAGTACTTC	CASSQTSGGLLAKNIQYF
TRBV7-9	TRBJ1-4	TRBD1	14	few	TGTGCCAGCGGGGAGACAGGGAGAAATGAAAAACTGTTTTTT	CASGETGRNEKLFF
TRBV9	TRBJ1-3	NA	15	once	TGTGCCAGCAGCGTAGCTGGGGGGGCTGGAAACACCATATATTTT	CASSVAGGAGNTIYF
TRBV6-5	TRBJ2-2	NA	15	NA	TGTGCCAGCAGTCTAGGATTCTCGAAAACCGGGGAGCTGTTTTTT	CASSLGFSKTGELFF
TRBV29-1	TRBJ2-3	NA	13	once	TGCAGCGTTGATCCTAGCGGCACAGATACGCAGTATTTT	CSVDPSGTDTQYF
TRBV5-1	TRBJ2-2	TRBD1	15	NA	TGCGCCAGCGAAACCGGACAGGGGAGGACCGGGGAGCTGTTTTTT	CASETGQGRTGELFF
TRBV9	TRBJ2-1	TRBD2	14	NA	TGTGCCAGCAGCTCTCGGGAGCGGGGCAATGAGCAGTTCTTC	CASSSRERGNEQFF
TRBV5-4	TRBJ2-7	TRBD1	14	NA	TGTGCCAGCAGCCTTTCAGGGGGCAAGTACGAGCAGTACTTC	CASSLSGGKYEQYF
TRBV30	TRBJ1-1	NA	11	NA	TGTGCCTGGGCGATAAAGGGACGGGCTTTCTTT	CAWAIKGRAFF
TRBV6-5	TRBJ1-2	NA	13	NA	TGTGCCAGCAGTTACGAGAAACGTAGTGGCTACACCTTC	CASSYEKRSGYTF
TRBV20-1	TRBJ2-7	NA	11	NA	TGCAGTGCTAGGTCGGGCTACGAGCAGTACTTC	CSARSGYEQYF
TRBV6-5	TRBJ2-6	NA	15	NA	TGTGCCAGCAACCCAGGGCGGTCTGGGGCCAACGTCCTGACTTTC	CASNPGRSGANVLTF
TRBV5-1	TRBJ2-3	TRBD1	16	NA	TGCGCCAGCAGCCCAACCGGACAGGTTAGCACAGATACGCAGTATTTT	CASSPTGQVSTDTQYF
TRBV5-6	TRBJ1-6	NA	14	NA	TGTGCCAGCAGTCCCCTCCGGGGTAATTCACCCCTCCACTTT	CASSPLRGNSPLHF
TRBV5-1	TRBJ2-7	TRBD2	16	NA	TGCGCCAGCAGCGAACGGGGTCTAGCGGGGATCTACGAGCAGTACTTC	CASSERGLAGIYEQYF
TRBV5-1	TRBJ1-2	NA	14	NA	TGCGCCAGCAGCCCGGATAGGTCAAACTATGGCTACACCTTC	CASSPDRSNYGYTF
TRBV5-1	TRBJ2-7	NA	14	NA	TGCGCCAGCAGCTTGGAGCCTAGCTCCTACGAGCAGTACTTC	CASSLEPSSYEQYF
TRBV28	TRBJ2-3	TRBD1	14	NA	TGTGCCAGCAAAGGGACAGGCAGCACAGATACGCAGTATTTT	CASKGTGSTDTQYF
TRBV18	TRBJ2-3	NA	17	NA	TGTGCCAGCTCACTTCAGGGTCCGGGTATGGGGCCAGATACGCAGTATTTT	CASSLQGPGMGPDTQYF
TRBV5-1	TRBJ1-4	NA	14	NA	TGCGCCAGCAGCTTGGATAGCCTGGGGGAAAAACTGTTTTTT	CASSLDSLGEKLFF
TRBV29-1	TRBJ2-5	TRBD1	12	once	TGCAGCGTTGCCAGGGGGCAAGAGACCCAGTACTTC	CSVARGQETQYF
TRBV28	TRBJ1-5	NA	15	NA	TGTGCCAGCATCGACTGGGGGGCGGAGGAACAGCCCCAGCATTTT	CASIDWGAEEQPQHF
TRBV20-1	TRBJ2-3	NA	11	NA	TGCAGTAGCTATAGGGCAGATACGCAGTATTTT	CSSYRADTQYF
TRBV27	TRBJ1-3	TRBD1	15	NA	TGTGCCAGCAGTTTATTGGGACAGGGAGGAAACACCATATATTTT	CASSLLGQGGNTIYF
TRBV9	TRBJ1-3	TRBD1	19	NA	TGTGCCAGCAGCGTAGATTTAGGCGGTCCGGGACAGTCTGGAAACACCATATATTTT	CASSVDLGGPGQSGNTIYF
TRBV28	TRBJ1-1	NA	13	NA	TGTGCCAGCAGTTTGGCAGGGTACACTGAAGCTTTCTTT	CASSLAGYTEAFF
TRBV6-5	TRBJ1-2	NA	14	NA	TGTGCCAGCAGACCGACCGCGACTAACTATGGCTACACCTTC	CASRPTATNYGYTF
TRBV7-3	TRBJ1-3	NA	13	NA	TGTGCCAGCAGCTTAACATCCGGAAACACCATATATTTT	CASSLTSGNTIYF
TRBV28	TRBJ2-7	NA	14	NA	TGTGCCAGCAGTTTCCAGGGAGGACGCTACGAGCAGTACTTC	CASSFQGGRYEQYF
TRBV11-2	TRBJ1-3	NA	13	NA	TGTGCCAGCAGCTTAGCCTGGGGAAACACCATATATTTT	CASSLAWGNTIYF
TRBV28	TRBJ1-5	NA	13	NA	TGTGCCAGCAGGGACAATGGGAATCAGCCCCAGCATTTT	CASRDNGNQPQHF
TRBV5-6	TRBJ2-3	TRBD2	16	NA	TGTGCCAGCAGCTTGGTTAGCGGGGGGGGCCGGGATACGCAGTATTTT	CASSLVSGGGRDTQYF
TRBV6-1	TRBJ2-5	TRBD1	16	NA	TGTGCCAGCAGTGAAGCGCCCAGGGGGCCTCAAGAGACCCAGTACTTC	CASSEAPRGPQETQYF
TRBV29-1	TRBJ1-5	NA	13	NA	TGCAGCGCCTGGGGAGGCCCCAATCAGCCCCAGCATTTT	CSAWGGPNQPQHF
TRBV5-1	TRBJ1-1	NA	13	NA	TGCGCCAGCAGCTTGGGGGCGAACACTGAAGCTTTCTTT	CASSLGANTEAFF
TRBV29-1	TRBJ1-4	NA	10	NA	TGCAGCGTCTTTAATGAAAAACTGTTTTTT	CSVFNEKLFF
TRBV11-2	TRBJ2-2	TRBD1	19	NA	TGTGCCAGCAGCTCCGTTCGTAGGACAGGGGTCCCTCGTACCGGGGAGCTGTTTTTT	CASSSVRRTGVPRTGELFF
TRBV19	TRBJ1-5	NA	12	NA	TGTGCCAGTACGTCGGCGGATCAGCCCCAGCATTTT	CASTSADQPQHF
TRBV5-1	TRBJ1-4	TRBD1	14	NA	TGCGCCAGCAGCATACGACAGGGGCCTGAAAAACTGTTTTTT	CASSIRQGPEKLFF
TRBV28	TRBJ2-3	NA	12	NA	TGTGCCAGCAGTTCCCACTCGGGGACGCAGTATTTT	CASSSHSGTQYF
TRBV19	TRBJ2-7	NA	13	NA	TGTGCCAGTACCGGACGGAGCTCCTACGAGCAGTACTTC	CASTGRSSYEQYF
TRBV19	TRBJ1-5	TRBD1	15	NA	TGTGCCAGTAGTATTGGTACAGGGGTATTGCAGCCCCAGCATTTT	CASSIGTGVLQPQHF
TRBV29-1	TRBJ2-3	TRBD1	14	once	TGCAGCGTTGAAGAGGGACAGGGGACAGATACGCAGTATTTT	CSVEEGQGTDTQYF
TRBV15	TRBJ2-2	NA	15	once	TGTGCCACCAGCAGTGGGGGTGCGAACACCGGGGAGCTGTTTTTT	CATSSGGANTGELFF
TRBV5-5	TRBJ1-5	TRBD1	15	NA	TGTGCCAGCAGCGGGACAGGGGTGCAAAATCAGCCCCAGCATTTT	CASSGTGVQNQPQHF
TRBV29-1	TRBJ1-1	NA	15	NA	TGCAGCGTTGAATACGGGGGGCGTCAGGGCACTGAAGCTTTCTTT	CSVEYGGRQGTEAFF
TRBV18	TRBJ1-3	NA	14	NA	TGTGCCAGCTCCCCGGGGGCGGCAGGAAACACCATATATTTT	CASSPGAAGNTIYF
TRBV28	TRBJ2-3	TRBD1	17	NA	TGTGCCAGCAGTTTAGACCCTCTGGGCAGGGGGCGTGATACGCAGTATTTT	CASSLDPLGRGRDTQYF